This is a list of T cell receptor beta chains from one sample in a study of T cell responses to AZD1222 COVID-19 vaccine. Sequencing used immunoSEQ multiplex PCR; TCRdb keeps in-frame clones, though not all of them. The profile shows roughly 50,000 clones, roughly 90% of them singletons. The sample in question was peripheral blood, obtained on day 0 of AZD1222 vaccination. These receptor sequences come from an adult in good health. The CDR3 runs from the conserved cysteine through the conserved F or W. Each record gives: J gene, D gene, V gene, CDR3 protein, CDR3 DNA. The D gene is left open where the match is weak.

>TRBJ2-7|NA|TRBV7-2
CASSLARGEQYF
TGTGCCAGCAGCTTAGCCCGTGGCGAGCAGTACTTC
>TRBJ1-2|NA|TRBV6-1
CASSESGSGLNYGYTF
TGTGCCAGCAGTGAAAGCGGGTCAGGTCTTAACTATGGCTACACCTTC
>TRBJ1-5|NA|TRBV28
CASSRNVGINQPQHF
TGTGCCAGCAGCCGAAACGTGGGAATCAATCAGCCCCAGCATTTT
>TRBJ1-1|NA|TRBV12-3/TRBV12-4
CASTFGRNTEAFF
TGTGCCAGCACCTTCGGACGTAACACTGAAGCTTTCTTT
>TRBJ2-3|NA|TRBV2
CASSEVRGANTQYF
TGTGCCAGCAGTGAAGTACGGGGGGCTAATACGCAGTATTTT
>TRBJ1-2|NA|TRBV6-1
CASSEALPGRGGYTF
TGTGCCAGCAGTGAAGCGCTTCCAGGGAGGGGTGGCTACACCTTC
>TRBJ2-7|NA|TRBV11-2
CASSTVGGTYEQYF
TGTGCCAGCAGCACAGTGGGGGGCACCTACGAGCAGTACTTC
>TRBJ1-6|NA|TRBV6-5
CASSYRRDSPLHF
TGTGCCAGCAGTTACAGGCGGGATTCACCCCTCCACTTT
>TRBJ1-4|NA|TRBV6-5
CASIRGANNEKLFF
TGTGCCAGCATTAGAGGGGCTAATAATGAAAAACTGTTTTTT
>TRBJ2-1|TRBD2|TRBV30
CAWTASGFNEQFF
TGTGCCTGGACGGCTAGCGGGTTTAATGAGCAGTTCTTC
>TRBJ2-1|TRBD2|TRBV5-1
CASSLWGTSGTNEQFF
TGCGCCAGCAGCTTGTGGGGGACTAGCGGGACAAATGAGCAGTTCTTC
>TRBJ1-5|NA|TRBV2
CASKENQGTQPQHF
TGTGCCAGCAAAGAAAATCAGGGGACTCAGCCCCAGCATTTT
>TRBJ2-3|NA|TRBV19
CASKSLSTDTQYF
TGTGCCAGTAAGTCCCTCAGCACAGATACGCAGTATTTT
>TRBJ2-7|NA|TRBV25-1
CASSDTSFSYEQYF
TGTGCCAGCAGTGACACTAGCTTCTCCTACGAGCAGTACTTC